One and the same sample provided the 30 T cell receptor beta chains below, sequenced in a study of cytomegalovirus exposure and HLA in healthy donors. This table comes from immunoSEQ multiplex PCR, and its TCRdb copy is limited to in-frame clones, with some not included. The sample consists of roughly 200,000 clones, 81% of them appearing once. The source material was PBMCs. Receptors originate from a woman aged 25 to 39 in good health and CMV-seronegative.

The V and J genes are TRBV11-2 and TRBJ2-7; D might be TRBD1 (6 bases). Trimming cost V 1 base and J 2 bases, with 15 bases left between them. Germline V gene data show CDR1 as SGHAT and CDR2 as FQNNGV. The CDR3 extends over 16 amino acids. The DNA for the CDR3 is TGTGCCAGCAGCTTAGTCTGGTCAGGGGTCGCCTACGAGCAGTACTTC. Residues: CASSLVWSGVAYEQYF.

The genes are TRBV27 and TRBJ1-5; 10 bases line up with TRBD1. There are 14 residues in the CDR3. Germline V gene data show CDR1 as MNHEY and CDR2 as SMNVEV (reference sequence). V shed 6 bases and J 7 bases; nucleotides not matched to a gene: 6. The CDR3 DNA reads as TGTGCCAGCAGACGGAGGGACAGGGGCCAGCCCCAGCATTTT. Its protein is CASRRRDRGQPQHF.

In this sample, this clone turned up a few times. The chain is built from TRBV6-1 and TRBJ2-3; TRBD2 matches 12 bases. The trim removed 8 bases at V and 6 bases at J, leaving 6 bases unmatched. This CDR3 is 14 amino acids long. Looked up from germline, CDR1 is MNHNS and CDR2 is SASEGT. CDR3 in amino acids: CASPGLAGIDTQYF. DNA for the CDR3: TGTGCCAGCCCCGGACTAGCGGGAATCGATACGCAGTATTTT.

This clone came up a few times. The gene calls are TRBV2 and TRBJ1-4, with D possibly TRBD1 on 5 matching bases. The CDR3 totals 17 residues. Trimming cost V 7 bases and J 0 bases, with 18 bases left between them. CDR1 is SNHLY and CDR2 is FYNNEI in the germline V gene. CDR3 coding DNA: TGTGCCAGCAAGAAGGCGGGACTCCTTTCAACTAATGAAAAACTGTTTTTT. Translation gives CASKKAGLLSTNEKLFF.

The CDR3 sequence: CASSLGAEQTGELFF. The CDR3 DNA reads TGCGCCAGCAGCTTGGGGGCTGAACAAACCGGGGAGCTGTTTTTT. This rearrangement joins TRBV5-1 to TRBJ2-2; D is uncertain. Trimming left V 0 bases short and J 5 bases short, with 11 bases between. CDR3 length equals 15 residues. Germline CDR1 and CDR2: SGHRS and YFSETQ.

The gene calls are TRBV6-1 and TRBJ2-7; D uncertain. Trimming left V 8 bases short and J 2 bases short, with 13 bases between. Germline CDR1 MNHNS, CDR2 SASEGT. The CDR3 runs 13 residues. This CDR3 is CASFGRSTYEQYF. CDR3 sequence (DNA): TGTGCCAGCTTTGGTAGGAGCACCTACGAGCAGTACTTC.

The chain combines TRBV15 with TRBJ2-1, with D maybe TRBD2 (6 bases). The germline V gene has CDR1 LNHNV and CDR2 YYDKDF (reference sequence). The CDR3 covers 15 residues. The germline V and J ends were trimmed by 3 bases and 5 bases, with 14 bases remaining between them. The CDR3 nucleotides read TGTGCCACCAGCAGCCAGTGGGGACTCGACAATGAGCAGTTCTTC. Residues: CATSSQWGLDNEQFF.

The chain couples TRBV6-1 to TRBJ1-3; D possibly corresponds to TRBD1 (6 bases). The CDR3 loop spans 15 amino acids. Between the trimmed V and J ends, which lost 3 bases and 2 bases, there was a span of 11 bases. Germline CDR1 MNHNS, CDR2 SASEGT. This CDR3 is CASSEKQGTGNTIYF. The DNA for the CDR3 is TGTGCCAGCAGTGAGAAACAGGGAACTGGAAACACCATATATTTT.

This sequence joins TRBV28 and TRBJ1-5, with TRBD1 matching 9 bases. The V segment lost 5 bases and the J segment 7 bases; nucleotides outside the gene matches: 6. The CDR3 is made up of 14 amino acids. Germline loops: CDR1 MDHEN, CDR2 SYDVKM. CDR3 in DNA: TGTGCCAGCAGTACAGGGGGCTCCGGGCAGCCCCAGCATTTT. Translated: CASSTGGSGQPQHF.

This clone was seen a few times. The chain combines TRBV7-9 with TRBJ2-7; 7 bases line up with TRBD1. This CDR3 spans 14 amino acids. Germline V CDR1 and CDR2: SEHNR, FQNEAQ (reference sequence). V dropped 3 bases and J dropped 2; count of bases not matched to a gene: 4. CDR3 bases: TGTGCCAGCAGCTTCCCGGGACAGCCCTACGAGCAGTACTTC. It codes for CASSFPGQPYEQYF.

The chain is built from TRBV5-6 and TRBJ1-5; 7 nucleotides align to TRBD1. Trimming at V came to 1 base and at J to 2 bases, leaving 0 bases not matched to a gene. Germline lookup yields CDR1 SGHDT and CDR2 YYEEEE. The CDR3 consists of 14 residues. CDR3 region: CASSLTGGNQPQHF. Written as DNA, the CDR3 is TGTGCCAGCAGCTTGACAGGGGGCAATCAGCCCCAGCATTTT.

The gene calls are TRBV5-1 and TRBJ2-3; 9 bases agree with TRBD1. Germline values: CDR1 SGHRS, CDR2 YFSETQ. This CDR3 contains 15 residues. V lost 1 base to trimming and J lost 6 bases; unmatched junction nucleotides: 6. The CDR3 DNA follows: TGCGCCAGCAGCTTGATTCCGGACAGGGGTGATACGCAGTATTTT. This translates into CASSLIPDRGDTQYF. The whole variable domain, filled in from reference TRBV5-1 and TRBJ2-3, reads KAGVTQTPRYLIKTRGQQVTLSCSPISGHRSVSWYQQTPGQGLQFLFEYFSETQRNKGNFPGRFSGRQFSNSRSEMNVSTLELGDSALYLCASSLIPDRGDTQYFGPGTRLTVL.

The CDR3 spells CASSRSWGTEDGYTF. Written as DNA, the CDR3 is TGCGCCAGCAGCCGGTCATGGGGGACAGAAGATGGCTACACCTTC. The rearrangement links TRBV4-1 to TRBJ1-2; 7 bases line up with TRBD1. Per the germline V gene, CDR1 is MGHRA and CDR2 is YSYEKL. Trimming cost V 4 bases and J 6 bases; bases outside gene matches: 11. This CDR3 has 15 residues.

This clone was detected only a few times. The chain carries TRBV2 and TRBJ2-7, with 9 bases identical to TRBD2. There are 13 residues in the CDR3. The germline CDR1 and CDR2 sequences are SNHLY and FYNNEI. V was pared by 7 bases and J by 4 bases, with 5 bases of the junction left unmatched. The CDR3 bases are TGTGCCAGCAACCGGGGACTAGCTTACGAGCAGTACTTC. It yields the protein CASNRGLAYEQYF. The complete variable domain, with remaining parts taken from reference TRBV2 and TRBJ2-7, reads EPEVTQTPSHQVTQMGQEVILRCVPISNHLYFYWYRQILGQKVEFLVSFYNNEISEKSEIFDDQFSVERPDGSNFTLKIRSTKLEDSAMYFCASNRGLAYEQYFGPGTRLTVT.

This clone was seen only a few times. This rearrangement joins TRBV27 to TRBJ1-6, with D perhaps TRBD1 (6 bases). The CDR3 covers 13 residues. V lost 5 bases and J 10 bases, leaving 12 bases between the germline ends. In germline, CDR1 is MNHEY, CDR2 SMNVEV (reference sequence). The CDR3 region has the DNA TGTGCCAGCAGTGGGAGGGGGGGATCACCCCTCCACTTT. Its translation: CASSGRGGSPLHF.

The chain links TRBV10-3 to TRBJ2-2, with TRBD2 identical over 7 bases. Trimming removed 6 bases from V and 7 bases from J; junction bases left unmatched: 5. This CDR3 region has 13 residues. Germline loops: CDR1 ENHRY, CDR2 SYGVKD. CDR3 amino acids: CAIRGEGFGELFF. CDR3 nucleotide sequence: TGTGCCATCAGAGGGGAGGGGTTCGGGGAGCTGTTTTTT.

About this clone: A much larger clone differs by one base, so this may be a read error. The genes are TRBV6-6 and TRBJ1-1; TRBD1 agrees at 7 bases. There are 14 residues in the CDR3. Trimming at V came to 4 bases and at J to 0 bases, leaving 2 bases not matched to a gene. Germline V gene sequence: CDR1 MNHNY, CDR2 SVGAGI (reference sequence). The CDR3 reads CASSLGQLNTEAFF. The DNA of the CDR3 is TGTGCCAGCAGTTTGGGACAGTTGAACACTGAAGCTTTCTTT.

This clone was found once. The CDR3 DNA follows: TGCGCCAGCAGCTCTTCCACAGGGGGCACTGAAGCTTTCTTT. It encodes CASSSSTGGTEAFF. The chain is built from TRBV5-1 and TRBJ1-1; the match to TRBD1 covers 8 bases. The CDR3 covers 14 residues. Germline V gene sequence: CDR1 SGHRS, CDR2 YFSETQ. V lost 3 bases and J lost 4; bases outside the gene matches: 5.

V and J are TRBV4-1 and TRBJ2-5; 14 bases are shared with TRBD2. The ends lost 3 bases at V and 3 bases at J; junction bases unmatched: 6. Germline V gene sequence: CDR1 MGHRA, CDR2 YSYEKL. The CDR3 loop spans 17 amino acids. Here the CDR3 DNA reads TGCGCCAGCAGCCAGGGACTAGCGGGGGACCAAAAAGAGACCCAGTACTTC. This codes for CASSQGLAGDQKETQYF.

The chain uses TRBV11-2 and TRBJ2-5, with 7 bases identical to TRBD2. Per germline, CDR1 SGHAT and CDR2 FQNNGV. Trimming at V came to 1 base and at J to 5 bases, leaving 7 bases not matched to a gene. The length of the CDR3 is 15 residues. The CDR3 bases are TGTGCCAGCAGCTTAGCTGCGGGAGTCGGGGAGACCCAGTACTTC. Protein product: CASSLAAGVGETQYF.

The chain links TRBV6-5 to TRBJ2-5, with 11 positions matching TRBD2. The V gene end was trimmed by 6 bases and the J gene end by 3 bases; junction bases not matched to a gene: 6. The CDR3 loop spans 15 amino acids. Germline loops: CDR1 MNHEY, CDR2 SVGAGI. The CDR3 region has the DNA TGTGCCAGCAGCCGGGGGACTAGCGGAAAAGAGACCCAGTACTTC. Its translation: CASSRGTSGKETQYF.

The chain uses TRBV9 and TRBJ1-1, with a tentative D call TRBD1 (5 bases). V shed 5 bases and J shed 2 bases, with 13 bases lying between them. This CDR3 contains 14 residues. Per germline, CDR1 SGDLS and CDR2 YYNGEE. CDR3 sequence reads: CASSELRVNTEAFF. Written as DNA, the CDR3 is TGTGCCAGCAGTGAACTCAGGGTAAACACTGAAGCTTTCTTT. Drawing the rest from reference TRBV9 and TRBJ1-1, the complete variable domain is DSGVTQTPKHLITATGQRVTLRCSPRSGDLSVYWYQQSLDQGLQFLIQYYNGEERAKGNILERFSAQQFPDLHSELNLSSLELGDSALYFCASSELRVNTEAFFGQGTRLTVV.

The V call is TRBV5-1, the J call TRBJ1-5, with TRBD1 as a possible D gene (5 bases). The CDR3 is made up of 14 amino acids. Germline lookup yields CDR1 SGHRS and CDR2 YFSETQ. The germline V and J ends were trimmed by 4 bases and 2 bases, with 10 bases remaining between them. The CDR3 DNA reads TGCGCCAGCAGCCTCGACAGTGGCAATCAGCCCCAGCATTTT. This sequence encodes CASSLDSGNQPQHF.

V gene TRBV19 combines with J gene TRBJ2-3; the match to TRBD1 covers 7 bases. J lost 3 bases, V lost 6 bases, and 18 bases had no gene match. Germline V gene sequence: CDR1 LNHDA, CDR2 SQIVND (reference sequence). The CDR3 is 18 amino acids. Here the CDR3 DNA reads TGTGCCAGTAGAGAGACTTACAGGGGTGGGACAAGGACAGATACGCAGTATTTT. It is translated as CASRETYRGGTRTDTQYF.

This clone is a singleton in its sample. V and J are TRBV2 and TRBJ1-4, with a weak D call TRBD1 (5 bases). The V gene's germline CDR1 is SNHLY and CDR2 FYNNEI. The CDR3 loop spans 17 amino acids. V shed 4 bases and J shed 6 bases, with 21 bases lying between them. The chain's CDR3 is CASSVPLGARGDEKLFF. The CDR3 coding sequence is TGTGCCAGCAGTGTACCGTTAGGGGCGCGCGGTGATGAAAAACTGTTTTTT.

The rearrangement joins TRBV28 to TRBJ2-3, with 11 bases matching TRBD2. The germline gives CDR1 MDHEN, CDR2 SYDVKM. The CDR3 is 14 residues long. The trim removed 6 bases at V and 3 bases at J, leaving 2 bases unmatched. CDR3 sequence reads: CASRLAGGTDTQYF. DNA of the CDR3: TGTGCCAGCAGGCTAGCGGGGGGTACAGATACGCAGTATTTT. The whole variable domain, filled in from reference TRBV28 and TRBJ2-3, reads DVKVTQSSRYLVKRTGEKVFLECVQDMDHENMFWYRQDPGLGLRLIYFSYDVKMKEKGDIPEGYSVSREKKERFSLILESASTNQTSMYLCASRLAGGTDTQYFGPGTRLTVL.

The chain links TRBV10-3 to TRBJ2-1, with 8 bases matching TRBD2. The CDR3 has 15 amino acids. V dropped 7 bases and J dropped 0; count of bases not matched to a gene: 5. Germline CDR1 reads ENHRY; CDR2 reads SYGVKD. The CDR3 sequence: CAITRSGSSYNEQFF. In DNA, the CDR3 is TGTGCCATCACCCGAAGCGGGAGCTCCTACAATGAGCAGTTCTTC.

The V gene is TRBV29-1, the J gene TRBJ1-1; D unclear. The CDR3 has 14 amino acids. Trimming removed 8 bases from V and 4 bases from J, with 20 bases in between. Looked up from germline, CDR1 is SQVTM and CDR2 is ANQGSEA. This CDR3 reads CSLNGGPRGTEAFF. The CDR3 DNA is TGCAGCCTTAACGGAGGGCCCCGGGGCACTGAAGCTTTCTTT.

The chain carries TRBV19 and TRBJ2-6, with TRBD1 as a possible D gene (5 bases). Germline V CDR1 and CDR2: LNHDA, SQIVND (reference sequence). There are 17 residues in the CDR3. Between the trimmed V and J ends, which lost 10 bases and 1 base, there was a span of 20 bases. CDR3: CATLPGRVESGANVLTF. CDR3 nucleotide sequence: TGTGCCACCCTCCCCGGCAGGGTTGAGTCTGGGGCCAACGTCCTGACTTTC.

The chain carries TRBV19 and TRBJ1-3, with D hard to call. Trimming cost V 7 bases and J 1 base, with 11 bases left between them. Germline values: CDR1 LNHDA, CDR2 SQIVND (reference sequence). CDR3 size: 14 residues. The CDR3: CASMRGRSGNTIYF. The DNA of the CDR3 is TGTGCCAGTATGCGGGGAAGGTCTGGAAACACCATATATTTT.